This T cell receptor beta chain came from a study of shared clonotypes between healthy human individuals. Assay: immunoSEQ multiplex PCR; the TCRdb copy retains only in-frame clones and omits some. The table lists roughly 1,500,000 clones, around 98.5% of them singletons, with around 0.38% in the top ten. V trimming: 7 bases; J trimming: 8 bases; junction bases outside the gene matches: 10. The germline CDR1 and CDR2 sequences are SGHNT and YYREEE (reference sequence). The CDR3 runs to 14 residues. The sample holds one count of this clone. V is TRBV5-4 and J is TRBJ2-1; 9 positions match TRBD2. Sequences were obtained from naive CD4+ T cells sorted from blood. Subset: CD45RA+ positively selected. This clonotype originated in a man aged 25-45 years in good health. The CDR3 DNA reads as TGTGCCAGCGAATCTAGCGGGAAGCCCGATGAGCAGTTCTTC. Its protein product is CASESSGKPDEQFF.